This TCR beta chain was obtained from a study of T cells in Graves' hyperthyroidism and ophthalmopathy. Trimming stripped 4 bases from V and 9 bases from J, with 13 bases between. Germline V gene data show CDR1 as GTSNPN and CDR2 as SVGIG (reference sequence). The CDR3 totals 12 residues. TCR beta CDR3 regions were amplified from RNA transcripts. A first-round RT-PCR of the TCR CDR3 used the HTBI primer set. TCRdb used MiXCR to reprocess the multiplex PCR reads, holding one entry per CDR3 protein. Among about 600,000 distinct CDR3 sequences listed, around 15% were seen once. This clonotype was seen many times. Patients having uncontrolled infection, another autoimmune disease, pregnancy or lactation were not included. The study based diagnoses on clinical symptoms, serum thyroxine and TRAb, thyroid ultrasound and orbital computed tomography. Around 9.9 ml of fresh peripheral blood supplied the PBMCs.

The sample was blood. This clonotype originated in a woman between 40 and 50 years old with Graves' ophthalmopathy. The chain couples TRBV30 to TRBJ2-1, with a weak D call TRBD2 (6 bases). The CDR3 DNA reads as TGTGCCTGGACCCCCGGGGGTGGTGAGCAGTTCTTC. It translates to CAWTPGGGEQFF.